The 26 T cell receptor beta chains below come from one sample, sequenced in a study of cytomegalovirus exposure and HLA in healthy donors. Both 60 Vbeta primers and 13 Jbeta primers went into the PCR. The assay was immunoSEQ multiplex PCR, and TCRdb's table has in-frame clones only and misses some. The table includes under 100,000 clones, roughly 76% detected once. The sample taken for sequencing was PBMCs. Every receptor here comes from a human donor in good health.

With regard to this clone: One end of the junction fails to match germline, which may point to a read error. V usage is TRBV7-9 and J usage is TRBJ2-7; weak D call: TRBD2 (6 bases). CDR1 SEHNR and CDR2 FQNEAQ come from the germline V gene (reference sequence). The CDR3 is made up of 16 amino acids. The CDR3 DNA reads TGTTCCAGCAGCCCCGGGGGTCGGGCCACAGCCTACGAGCAGTACTTC. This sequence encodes CSSSPGGRATAYEQYF.

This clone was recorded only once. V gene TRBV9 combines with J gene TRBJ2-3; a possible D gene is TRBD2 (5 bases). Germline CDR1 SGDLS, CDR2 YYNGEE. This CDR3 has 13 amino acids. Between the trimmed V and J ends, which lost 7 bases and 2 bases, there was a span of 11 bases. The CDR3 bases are TGTGCCAGCGGAGGCAGGATCACAGATACGCAGTATTTT. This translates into CASGGRITDTQYF.

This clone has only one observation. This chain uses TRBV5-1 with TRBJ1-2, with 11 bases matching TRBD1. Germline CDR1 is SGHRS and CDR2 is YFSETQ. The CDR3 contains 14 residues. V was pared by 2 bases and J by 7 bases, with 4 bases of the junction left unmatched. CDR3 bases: TGCGCCAGCAGCTTCGGACAGGGGGCACGTGGCTACACCTTC. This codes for CASSFGQGARGYTF.

The CDR3 region is CASSSLAGVDIQYF. The DNA of the CDR3 is TGTGCCAGCAGCTCGCTAGCGGGGGTTGACATTCAGTACTTC. The chain employs TRBV13 and TRBJ2-4; 10 bases are a match to TRBD2. V was clipped by 4 bases and J by 8 bases; unmatched bases: 5. Germline loops: CDR1 PRHDT, CDR2 FYEKMQ (reference sequence). The CDR3 is 14 amino acids.

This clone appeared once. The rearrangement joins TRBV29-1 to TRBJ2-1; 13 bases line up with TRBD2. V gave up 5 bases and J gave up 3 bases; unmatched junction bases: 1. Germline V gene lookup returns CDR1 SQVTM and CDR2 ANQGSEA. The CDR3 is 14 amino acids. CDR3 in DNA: TGCAGCGTTCGACTAGCGGGGGGCTACAATGAGCAGTTCTTC. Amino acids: CSVRLAGGYNEQFF.

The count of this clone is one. The CDR3 coding sequence is TGTGCCATCAGTGCGGGCAGGGGAAACTATGGCTACACCTTC. It is translated as CAISAGRGNYGYTF. The chain joins TRBV10-3 to TRBJ1-2, with D perhaps TRBD1 (6 bases). V was clipped by 4 bases and J by 2 bases, with 11 bases between them. Germline CDR1 is ENHRY and CDR2 is SYGVKD. The CDR3 sequence is 14 residues long.

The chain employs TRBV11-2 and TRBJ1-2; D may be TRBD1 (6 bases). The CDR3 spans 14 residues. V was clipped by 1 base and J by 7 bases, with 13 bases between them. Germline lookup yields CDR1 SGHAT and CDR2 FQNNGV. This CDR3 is CASSLGRGARGYTF. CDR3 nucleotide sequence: TGTGCCAGCAGCTTAGGCCGGGGGGCGCGTGGCTACACCTTC.

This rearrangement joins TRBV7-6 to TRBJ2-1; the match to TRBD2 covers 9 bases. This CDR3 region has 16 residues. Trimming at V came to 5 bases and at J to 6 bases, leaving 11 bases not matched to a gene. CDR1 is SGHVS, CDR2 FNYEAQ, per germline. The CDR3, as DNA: TGTGCCAGCAGCCGAGTGCTAGCGGGATGGCGCAATGAGCAGTTCTTC. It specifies CASSRVLAGWRNEQFF.

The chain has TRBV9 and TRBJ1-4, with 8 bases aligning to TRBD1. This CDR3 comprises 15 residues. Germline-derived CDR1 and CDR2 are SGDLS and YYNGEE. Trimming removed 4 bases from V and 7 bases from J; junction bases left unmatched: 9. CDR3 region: CASSPLTGVGEKLFF. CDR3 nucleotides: TGTGCCAGCAGCCCGCTGACAGGGGTGGGTGAAAAACTGTTTTTT.

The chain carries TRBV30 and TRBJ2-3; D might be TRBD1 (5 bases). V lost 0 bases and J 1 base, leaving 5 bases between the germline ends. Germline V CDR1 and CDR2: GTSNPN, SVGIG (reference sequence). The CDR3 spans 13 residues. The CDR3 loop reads CAWSVQGTDTQYF. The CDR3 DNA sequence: TGTGCCTGGAGTGTACAGGGCACAGATACGCAGTATTTT.

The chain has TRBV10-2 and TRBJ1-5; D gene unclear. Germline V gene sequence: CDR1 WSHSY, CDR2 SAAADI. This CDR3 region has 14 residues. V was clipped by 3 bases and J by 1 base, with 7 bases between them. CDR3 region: CASSELASNQPQHF. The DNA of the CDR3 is TGCGCCAGCAGTGAATTGGCCAGCAATCAGCCCCAGCATTTT.

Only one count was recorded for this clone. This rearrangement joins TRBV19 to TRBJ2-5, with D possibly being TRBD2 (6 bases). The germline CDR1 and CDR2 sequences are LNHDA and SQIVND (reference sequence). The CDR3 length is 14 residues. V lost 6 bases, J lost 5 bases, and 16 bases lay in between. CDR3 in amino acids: CASRIKGGGETQYF. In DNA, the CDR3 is TGTGCCAGTAGAATCAAAGGTGGGGGGGAGACCCAGTACTTC.

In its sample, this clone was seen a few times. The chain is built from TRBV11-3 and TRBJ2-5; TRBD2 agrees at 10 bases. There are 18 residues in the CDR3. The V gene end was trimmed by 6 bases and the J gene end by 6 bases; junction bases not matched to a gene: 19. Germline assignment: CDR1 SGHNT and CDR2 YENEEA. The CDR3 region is CASRGGGEAGGPLKTQYF. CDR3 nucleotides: TGTGCCAGCAGAGGAGGGGGAGAAGCGGGGGGGCCTCTAAAGACCCAGTACTTC.

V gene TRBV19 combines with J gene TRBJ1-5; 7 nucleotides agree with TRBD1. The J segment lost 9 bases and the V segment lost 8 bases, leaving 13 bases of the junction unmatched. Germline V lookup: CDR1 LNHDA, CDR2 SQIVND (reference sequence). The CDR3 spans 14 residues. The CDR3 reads CASGRAGGLRPQHF. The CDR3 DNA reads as TGTGCCAGTGGTCGGGCAGGGGGGCTGAGGCCCCAGCATTTT.

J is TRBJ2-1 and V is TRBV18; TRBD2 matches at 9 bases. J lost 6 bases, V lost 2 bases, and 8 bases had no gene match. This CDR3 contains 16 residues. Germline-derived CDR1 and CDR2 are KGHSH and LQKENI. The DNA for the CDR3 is TGTGCCAGCTCACCAGCCATAGCGGGAGCTGGCAATGAGCAGTTCTTC. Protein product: CASSPAIAGAGNEQFF.

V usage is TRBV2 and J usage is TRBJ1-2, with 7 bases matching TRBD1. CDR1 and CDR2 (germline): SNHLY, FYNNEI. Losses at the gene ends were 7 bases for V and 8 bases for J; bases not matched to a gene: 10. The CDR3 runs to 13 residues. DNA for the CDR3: TGTGCCAGCATCCCCGACAGGGTGCGCGGCTACACCTTC. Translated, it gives CASIPDRVRGYTF.

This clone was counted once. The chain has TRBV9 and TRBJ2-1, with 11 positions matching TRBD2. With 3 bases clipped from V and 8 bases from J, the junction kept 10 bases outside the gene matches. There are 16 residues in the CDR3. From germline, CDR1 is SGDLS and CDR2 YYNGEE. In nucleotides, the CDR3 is TGTGCCAGCAGCGCGCTTAGCGGGAGGGGCTTGGATGAGCAGTTCTTC. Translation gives CASSALSGRGLDEQFF. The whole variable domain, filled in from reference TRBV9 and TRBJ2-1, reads DSGVTQTPKHLITATGQRVTLRCSPRSGDLSVYWYQQSLDQGLQFLIQYYNGEERAKGNILERFSAQQFPDLHSELNLSSLELGDSALYFCASSALSGRGLDEQFFGPGTRLTVL.

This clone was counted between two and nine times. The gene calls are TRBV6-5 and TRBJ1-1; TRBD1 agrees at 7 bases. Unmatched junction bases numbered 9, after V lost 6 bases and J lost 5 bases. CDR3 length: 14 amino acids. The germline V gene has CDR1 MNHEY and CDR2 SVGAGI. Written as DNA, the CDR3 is TGTGCCAGCAGCCTTCGACAGGGATGGACTGAAGCTTTCTTT. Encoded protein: CASSLRQGWTEAFF.

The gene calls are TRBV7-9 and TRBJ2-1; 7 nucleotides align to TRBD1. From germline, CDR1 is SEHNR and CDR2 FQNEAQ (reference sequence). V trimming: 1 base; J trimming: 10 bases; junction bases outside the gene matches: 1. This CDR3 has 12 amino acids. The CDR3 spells CASSLVGGEQFF. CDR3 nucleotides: TGTGCCAGCAGCTTAGTAGGGGGCGAGCAGTTCTTC.

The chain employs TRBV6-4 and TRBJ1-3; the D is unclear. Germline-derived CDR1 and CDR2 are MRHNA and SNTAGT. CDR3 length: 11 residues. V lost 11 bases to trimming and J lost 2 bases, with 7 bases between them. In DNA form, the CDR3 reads TGTGCCGGCCCTCCTGGAAACACCATATATTTT. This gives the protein CAGPPGNTIYF.

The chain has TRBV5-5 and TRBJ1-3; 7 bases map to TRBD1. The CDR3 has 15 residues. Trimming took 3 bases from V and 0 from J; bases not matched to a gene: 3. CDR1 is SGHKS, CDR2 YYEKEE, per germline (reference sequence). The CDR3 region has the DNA TGTGCCAGCAGCTCGGGACAGAACTCTGGAAACACCATATATTTT. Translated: CASSSGQNSGNTIYF.

DNA for the CDR3: TGTGCCAGTAGTACAGGGTTCCCGAATCAGCCCCAGCATTTT. It specifies CASSTGFPNQPQHF. The chain recombines TRBV19 with TRBJ1-5; D is possibly TRBD1 (5 bases). In germline, CDR1 is LNHDA, CDR2 SQIVND (reference sequence). This CDR3 comprises 14 residues. Trimming removed 4 bases from V and 4 bases from J, with 11 bases in between.

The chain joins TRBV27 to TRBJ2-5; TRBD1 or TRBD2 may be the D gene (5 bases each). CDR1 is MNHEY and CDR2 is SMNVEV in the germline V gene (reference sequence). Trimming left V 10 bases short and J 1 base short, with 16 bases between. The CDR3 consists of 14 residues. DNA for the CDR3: TGTGCCACCAGGGACGCAAGGGGCCAAGAGACCCAGTACTTC. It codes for CATRDARGQETQYF.

The CDR3 is CASSLAATQGDTQYF. The CDR3 coding sequence is TGTGCCAGCAGCTTAGCGGCGACTCAGGGAGATACGCAGTATTTT. The rearrangement links TRBV7-9 to TRBJ2-3; possible D gene TRBD1, 5 bases. The CDR3 sequence is 15 residues long. The V end lost 0 bases, the J end lost 5 bases, and 12 bases lay between the germline ends. The V gene's germline CDR1 is SEHNR and CDR2 FQNEAQ (reference sequence).

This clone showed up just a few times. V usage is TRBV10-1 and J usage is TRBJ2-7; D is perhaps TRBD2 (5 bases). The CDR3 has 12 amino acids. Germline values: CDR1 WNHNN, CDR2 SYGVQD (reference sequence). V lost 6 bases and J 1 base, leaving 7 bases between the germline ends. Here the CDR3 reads CASSRDSYEQYF. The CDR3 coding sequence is TGCGCCAGCAGCCGGGATTCCTACGAGCAGTACTTC.

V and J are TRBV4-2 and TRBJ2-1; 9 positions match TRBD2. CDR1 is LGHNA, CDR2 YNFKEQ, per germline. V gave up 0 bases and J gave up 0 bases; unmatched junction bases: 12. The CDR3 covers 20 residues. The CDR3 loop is CASSQDPLAGTTSSYNEQFF. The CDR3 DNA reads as TGTGCCAGCAGCCAAGACCCGCTAGCGGGGACGACGAGCTCCTACAATGAGCAGTTCTTC.